The 14 T cell receptor beta chains reported below all come from one sample, sequenced in a study of neurological immune-mediated disorders. Time point specified: longitudinal time-point 1 (baseline). TCRdb analysed the 5' RACE reads with MiXCR anew, one entry per CDR3 protein. The repertoire holds some 68,000 distinct CDR3 sequences, with approximately 14% as singletons. The specimen was PBMCs. The receptor source for this set is a female donor with HTLV-1-associated myelopathy (HAM/TSP).

This clonotype has a count of ten or more. V usage is TRBV28 and J usage is TRBJ2-3; a weak D match, TRBD2 (7 bases). Between the trimmed V and J ends, which lost 3 bases and 2 bases, there was a span of 18 bases. The germline CDR1 and CDR2 sequences are MDHEN and SYDVKM. The CDR3 loop spans 17 amino acids. In DNA form, the CDR3 reads TGTGCCAGCAGTTTGGAGGGGGGGGGGACAAACACAGATACGCAGTATTTT. Translation gives CASSLEGGGTNTDTQYF.

This clonotype was found many times. The CDR3 DNA is TGCGCCAGCATCCTGGGGCAGGGCAACGGGGAGCTGTTTTTT. Its protein product is CASILGQGNGELFF. The chain links TRBV5-1 to TRBJ2-2; TRBD1 is a possible D gene (5 bases). Trimming shortened V by 6 bases and J by 7 bases, and 16 bases separated the two germline ends. The germline gives CDR1 SGHRS, CDR2 YFSETQ. The CDR3 extends over 14 amino acids.

The table lists this clonotype with many counts. The chain joins TRBV5-1 to TRBJ2-1, with 7 positions matching TRBD1. The V gene's germline CDR1 is SGHRS and CDR2 YFSETQ. Losses at the gene ends were 4 bases for V and 6 bases for J; bases not matched to a gene: 10. The CDR3 spans 15 residues. This chain's CDR3 is CASSPEGAPFNEQFF. The DNA of the CDR3 is TGCGCCAGCAGCCCTGAGGGGGCCCCCTTCAATGAGCAGTTCTTC.

As for this clonotype: A much larger clone differs from this one at a single base, so this may be a read error. J is TRBJ1-2 and V is TRBV29-1; D remains unclear. The V gene lost 5 bases and the J gene lost 4 bases, with 11 bases spanning the gap. The CDR3 consists of 12 residues. The germline CDR1 and CDR2 sequences are SQVTM and ANQGSEA. The CDR3 reads CSVLTWSYGYTF. The CDR3 nucleotides are TGCAGCGTTTTGACATGGTCCTATGGCTACACCTTC.

This clonotype came up many times. The chain employs TRBV7-2 and TRBJ2-3; 7 bases map to TRBD2. V lost 3 bases, J lost 1 base, and 4 bases stayed unmatched. The CDR3 covers 15 residues. Per germline, CDR1 SGHTA and CDR2 FQGNSA. Here the CDR3 DNA reads TGTGCCAGCAGCTTCCCAACTAGCGGCACAGATACGCAGTATTTT. It translates to CASSFPTSGTDTQYF.

This clonotype was seen ten or more times. The J gene is TRBJ1-2, the V gene TRBV6-5; possible D gene TRBD1, 5 bases. Trimming shortened V by 4 bases and J by 5 bases, and 11 bases separated the two germline ends. Per the germline V gene, CDR1 is MNHEY and CDR2 is SVGAGI. The CDR3 has 13 amino acids. The CDR3 nucleotides are TGTGCCAGCAGTTCCCGGGACGGTTATGGCTACACCTTC. Translation: CASSSRDGYGYTF.

This clonotype was picked up many times. V and J are TRBV5-1 and TRBJ2-7; D unresolved. Trimming shortened V by 4 bases and J by 0 bases, and 11 bases separated the two germline ends. Germline CDR1 reads SGHRS; CDR2 reads YFSETQ. The CDR3 consists of 14 residues. The CDR3 protein is CASSPDGSSYEQYF. The CDR3 DNA follows: TGCGCCAGCAGCCCCGACGGAAGCTCCTACGAGCAGTACTTC. Together with reference TRBV5-1 and TRBJ2-7, the CDR3 gives the full variable domain: KAGVTQTPRYLIKTRGQQVTLSCSPISGHRSVSWYQQTPGQGLQFLFEYFSETQRNKGNFPGRFSGRQFSNSRSEMNVSTLELGDSALYLCASSPDGSSYEQYFGPGTRLTVT.

At least ten counts were recorded for this clonotype. The rearrangement uses TRBV5-1 and TRBJ1-1; D ambiguous. The CDR3 consists of 16 residues. Germline lookup yields CDR1 SGHRS and CDR2 YFSETQ. Trimming stripped 4 bases from V and 3 bases from J, with 19 bases between. CDR3 in amino acids: CASSPPTAGTYTEAFF. CDR3 coding DNA: TGCGCCAGCAGCCCACCCACAGCGGGTACTTACACTGAAGCTTTCTTT.

To note about this clonotype: The junction does not match germline at one end; this may be a read error. The chain recombines TRBV15 with TRBJ1-6; D is perhaps TRBD1 (5 bases). In germline, CDR1 is LNHNV, CDR2 YYDKDF (reference sequence). This CDR3 comprises 16 residues. CDR3 residues: CATRALDKIHNSPLHF. The CDR3 DNA is TGTGCTACCAGAGCACTGGACAAGATCCATAATTCACCCCTCCACTTT.

This chain uses TRBV13 with TRBJ2-2; D perhaps matches TRBD1 (5 bases). V lost 3 bases and J 2 bases, leaving 13 bases between the germline ends. The CDR3 is made up of 16 amino acids. Per germline, CDR1 PRHDT and CDR2 FYEKMQ (reference sequence). CDR3 protein: CASSFSLGVNTGELFF. For the CDR3, the DNA is TGTGCCAGCAGCTTTTCCCTAGGGGTAAACACCGGGGAGCTGTTTTTT.

The chain employs TRBV6-1 and TRBJ2-5, with 7 bases matching TRBD2. This CDR3 has 15 amino acids. Trimming cost V 0 bases and J 2 bases; bases outside gene matches: 3. Germline V gene lookup returns CDR1 MNHNS and CDR2 SASEGT. CDR3 amino acids: CASSEAGRVQETQYF. Here the CDR3 DNA reads TGTGCCAGCAGTGAAGCGGGGAGGGTACAAGAGACCCAGTACTTC.

This clonotype was detected ten times or more. This sequence joins TRBV5-1 and TRBJ2-5, with TRBD2 matching over 7 bases. The CDR3 totals 16 residues. CDR1 SGHRS and CDR2 YFSETQ come from the germline V gene. V shed 4 bases, J shed 0 bases, and the junction held 9 bases outside the gene matches. CDR3 in DNA: TGCGCCAGCAGCCCCTCCCCGGGGGGTTACCAAGAGACCCAGTACTTC. It is translated as CASSPSPGGYQETQYF.

Many counts were recorded for this clonotype. This rearrangement joins TRBV2 to TRBJ1-1, with a possible D match to TRBD1 (6 bases). V lost 3 bases and J 7 bases, leaving 18 bases between the germline ends. Germline CDR1 reads SNHLY; CDR2 reads FYNNEI. The CDR3 is made up of 15 amino acids. The CDR3 sequence: CASSDEAGAMSEAFF. The CDR3 DNA reads as TGTGCCAGCAGTGATGAGGCAGGGGCAATGAGTGAAGCTTTCTTT. The entire variable domain, with the rest obtained from reference TRBV2 and TRBJ1-1, is as follows: EPEVTQTPSHQVTQMGQEVILRCVPISNHLYFYWYRQILGQKVEFLVSFYNNEISEKSEIFDDQFSVERPDGSNFTLKIRSTKLEDSAMYFCASSDEAGAMSEAFFGQGTRLTVV.

This clonotype was detected many times. The chain links TRBV5-1 to TRBJ1-1; 7 positions agree with TRBD1. Germline V gene lookup returns CDR1 SGHRS and CDR2 YFSETQ. This CDR3 spans 17 amino acids. V gave up 1 base and J gave up 0 bases; unmatched junction bases: 9. CDR3 region: CASSLNPTQGLNTEAFF. CDR3 in DNA: TGCGCCAGCAGCTTGAATCCTACACAGGGGTTGAACACTGAAGCTTTCTTT.